This entry is about one T cell receptor (beta chain). Its antigen is still unknown. This entry is derived from a study of CD8+CD57+ T cells in acquired aplastic anemia. Background on the study: Quantities of DNA derived from sorted CD4+ and CD8+ cells averaged approximately 3 ug.

V lost 5 bases to trimming and J lost 10 bases, with 8 bases between them. The CDR3 contains 10 residues. Profiling of TCR beta VDJ combinations and CDR3 sequences used genomic DNA as template. Via MiXCR, TCRdb re-called the reads, giving one row per CDR3 protein. This table holds 110,000 or so distinct CDR3 sequences, 40% to 60% found once. General study results and limits: A significant difference in CD8+ Simpson's diversity between patients and controls was not found.

The clonotype comes from a human donor in good health, serving as a control. Source material: sorted CD4+, CD8+, or CD8+CD57+ T cells (not recorded which) from PBMCs. The rearrangement joins TRBV12-3 or TRBV12-4 to TRBJ1-1; D is possibly TRBD1 (6 bases). CDR3 sequence: CASSQTGAFF. CDR3 bases: TGTGCCAGCAGTCAGACAGGAGCTTTCTTT.